This record concerns one TCR beta chain sequence. The antigen it recognizes is unknown. This sequence may be a read error, since a much larger clone differs from it by one base. The data were taken from a study of T cells in Graves' hyperthyroidism and ophthalmopathy (dated by TCRdb to between 2019 and 2020). The study in broad terms: Peripheral blood samples were taken at the time of initial diagnosis, prior to any treatment. TCR V-J signatures able to tell the groups apart were searched for in a discovery cohort of 90 to 100 patients, of whom more than 40 had Graves' ophthalmopathy and 55 to 60 had stable Graves' hyperthyroidism. Whether ophthalmopathy could be predicted prospectively was tested in an independent validation cohort made up of some 20 hyperthyroidism patients plus 17 patients who later progressed to ophthalmopathy. For training and testing, the 110 or so patients in the discovery cohort were randomly divided in a 7:3 ratio. The study also compared thyroid tissue and blood T-cell repertoires from about six Graves' hyperthyroidism patients. Once sampling was done, hyperthyroidism patients were given methimazole at a starting dose of 30 mg daily, whereas ophthalmopathy patients were given high-dose intravenous methylprednisolone. TCR Vbeta CDR3 sequencing of approximately 140 peripheral blood samples (over 40 ophthalmopathy, about 80 hyperthyroidism and 17 progressor patients) is reported in the paper. Results and caveats for the whole study, not just this receptor: Most expanded thyroid clonotypes (frequency above 0.001) were also found in blood, which suggests that blood repertoires may mirror thyroid immune responses. Sample size was not statistically predetermined, and investigators were not blinded to group allocation. In validation, the model predicted progression to ophthalmopathy with roughly 70% sensitivity and roughly 75% specificity, a median of approximately 6.5 months before onset. In cross-validation, a model built on a 13 V-J signature told ophthalmopathy apart from stable hyperthyroidism with just under 90% sensitivity and around 83% specificity, and in testing the same model reached 80%/75%.

The TCR beta CDR3 regions were amplified from the RNA transcripts. The TCR CDR3 was subjected to a first round of RT-PCR using the HTBI primer set and the Qiagen OneStep RT-PCR kit. A second multiplex PCR round built the libraries, followed by size selection and purification. Libraries were sequenced paired-end with 100 bp reads on an Illumina HiSeq2000. As for how the authors treated the data: Raw data were processed with SOAPnuke, discarding reads with adapters, uncalled bases, mean Phred below 15, or no exact constant-primer or identifier match. High-quality paired reads were merged using COPE v1.2.5, and each unique nucleotide sequence was defined as a clonotype. MiTCR v1.1 was used to align the clonotypes against IMGT TRBV, TRBD and TRBJ reference segments. Analysis was restricted to V-J combinations with a frequency above 0.0001, which covered roughly 99% of repertoires. A TCS score was defined as the ratio between F50 (clonal expansion) and ExV (chaos), using BLOSUM62-based TCRdist between CDR3 peptides within each V-J. Welch's t-statistics and random forest reduced roughly 530 V-J features to roughly 13, which were used in a naive Bayes classifier (R e1071). TCRdb ran its own pipeline on the public reads, namely fastp trimming at Q25 and MiXCR clone calling, and kept in-frame beta chains. All rows with the same CDR3 protein become a single entry with the most common DNA and genes. TCRdb, not the authors, supplied the V and J calls. Here the sample has roughly 520,000 distinct CDR3 sequences; roughly a quarter occur a single time. Roughly 12% of the sample lies in the top ten.

Ophthalmopathy patients had moderately to severely active disease, with a Clinical Activity Score of 3 or more, a NOSPECS grade of 4 or more, and a disease duration of less than 3 months. The study excluded patients with uncontrolled infections, other autoimmune diseases, pregnancy or lactation. Diagnoses were based on clinical symptoms, serum thyroxine and TRAb, thyroid ultrasound and orbital computed tomography. Ficoll-Paque density gradient centrifugation was used to isolate PBMCs from around 10 ml of fresh peripheral blood. Trizol reagent was used to extract total RNA, and RNA quality was then checked on an Agilent 2100 Bioanalyzer. The specimen was blood. This clonotype was obtained from a woman aged 25 to 39 with Graves' ophthalmopathy.

Read as DNA, the sequence is TGTGCCATCCTGGATATTCCGAACACTGAAGCTTTCTTT. Its protein is CAILDIPNTEAFF. Recombination connected TRBV7-9 to TRBJ1-1, with the identity of the D gene unclear. V is cut by 10 bases and J by 1 base, and the space between the germline ends is 13 bases. As encoded in the germline V gene (reference sequence), CDR1 is SEHNR while CDR2 is FQNEAQ. Inclusive of the bounding cysteine and phenylalanine, the CDR3 is 13 residues long. The sequence is cut down to CDR3 DNA, 39 bases in frame from base 1.